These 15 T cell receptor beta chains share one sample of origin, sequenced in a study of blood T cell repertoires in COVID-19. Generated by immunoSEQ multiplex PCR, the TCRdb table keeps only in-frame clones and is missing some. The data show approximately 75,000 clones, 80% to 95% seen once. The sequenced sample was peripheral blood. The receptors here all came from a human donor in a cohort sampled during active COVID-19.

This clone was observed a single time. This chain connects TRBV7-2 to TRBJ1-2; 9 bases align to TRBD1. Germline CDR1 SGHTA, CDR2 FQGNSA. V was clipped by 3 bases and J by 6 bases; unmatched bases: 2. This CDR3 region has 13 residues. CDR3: CASSLDRGDGYTF. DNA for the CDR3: TGTGCCAGCAGCTTGGACAGGGGCGATGGCTACACCTTC.

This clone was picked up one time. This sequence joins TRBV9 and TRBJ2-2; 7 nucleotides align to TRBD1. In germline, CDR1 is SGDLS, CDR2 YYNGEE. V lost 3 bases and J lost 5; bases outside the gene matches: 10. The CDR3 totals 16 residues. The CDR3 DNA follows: TGTGCCAGCAGCGCGACCTTGACAGGGACGACCGGGGAGCTGTTTTTT. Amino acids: CASSATLTGTTGELFF.

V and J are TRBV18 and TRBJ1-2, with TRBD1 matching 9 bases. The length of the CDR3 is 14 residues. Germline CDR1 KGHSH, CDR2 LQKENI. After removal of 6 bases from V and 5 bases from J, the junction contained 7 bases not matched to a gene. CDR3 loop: CASSPGTGKYGYTF. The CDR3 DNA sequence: TGTGCCAGCTCCCCCGGGACAGGGAAATATGGCTACACCTTC.

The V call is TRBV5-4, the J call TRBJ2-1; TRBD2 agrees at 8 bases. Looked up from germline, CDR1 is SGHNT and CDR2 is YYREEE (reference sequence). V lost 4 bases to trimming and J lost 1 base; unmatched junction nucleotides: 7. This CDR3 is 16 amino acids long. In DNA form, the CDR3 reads TGTGCCAGCAGCGCGGAAACTAGCGGTTCCTACAATGAGCAGTTCTTC. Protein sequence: CASSAETSGSYNEQFF.

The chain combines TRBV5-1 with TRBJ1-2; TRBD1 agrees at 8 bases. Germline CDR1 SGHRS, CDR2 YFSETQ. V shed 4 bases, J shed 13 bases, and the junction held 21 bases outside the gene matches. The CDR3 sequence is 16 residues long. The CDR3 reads CASSIPWGDRWSLATF. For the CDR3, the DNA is TGCGCCAGCAGCATACCATGGGGGGACAGGTGGAGTCTTGCCACCTTC. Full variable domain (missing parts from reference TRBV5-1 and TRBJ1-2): KAGVTQTPRYLIKTRGQQVTLSCSPISGHRSVSWYQQTPGQGLQFLFEYFSETQRNKGNFPGRFSGRQFSNSRSEMNVSTLELGDSALYLCASSIPWGDRWSLATFGSGTRLTVV.

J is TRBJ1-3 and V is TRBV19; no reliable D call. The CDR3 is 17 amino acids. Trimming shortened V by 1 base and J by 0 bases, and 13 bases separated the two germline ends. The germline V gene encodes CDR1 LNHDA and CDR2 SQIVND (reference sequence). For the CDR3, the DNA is TGTGCCAGTAGTATAGGACGAGGGTGGAACTCTGGAAACACCATATATTTT. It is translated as CASSIGRGWNSGNTIYF.

In DNA form, the CDR3 reads TGCGCCAGCAGTCAACAACCCCCCTGGGCAGGGGGCAGGAATGAGCAGTTCTTC. Residues: CASSQQPPWAGGRNEQFF. V and J are TRBV23-1 and TRBJ2-1; 8 bases fit TRBD1. TRBV23-1 is known as an ORF, though its function is uncertain. J gave up 7 bases and V 2 bases, and 16 bases lay outside the gene matches. CDR3 length: 18 amino acids.

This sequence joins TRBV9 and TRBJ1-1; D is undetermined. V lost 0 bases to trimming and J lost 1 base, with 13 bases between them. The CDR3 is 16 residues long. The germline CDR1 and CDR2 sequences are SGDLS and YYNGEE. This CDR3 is CASSVAPVRGNTEAFF. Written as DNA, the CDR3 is TGTGCCAGCAGCGTAGCCCCTGTTAGAGGGAACACTGAAGCTTTCTTT. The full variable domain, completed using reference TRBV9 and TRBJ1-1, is DSGVTQTPKHLITATGQRVTLRCSPRSGDLSVYWYQQSLDQGLQFLIQYYNGEERAKGNILERFSAQQFPDLHSELNLSSLELGDSALYFCASSVAPVRGNTEAFFGQGTRLTVV.

CDR3 residues: CASSVTGPSGYTF. CDR3 in DNA: TGTGCCAGCAGCGTGACAGGGCCTTCTGGCTACACCTTC. V and J are TRBV12-3 or TRBV12-4 and TRBJ1-2; 7 nucleotides align to TRBD1. This CDR3 spans 13 amino acids. Unmatched junction bases numbered 8, after V lost 6 bases and J lost 7 bases.

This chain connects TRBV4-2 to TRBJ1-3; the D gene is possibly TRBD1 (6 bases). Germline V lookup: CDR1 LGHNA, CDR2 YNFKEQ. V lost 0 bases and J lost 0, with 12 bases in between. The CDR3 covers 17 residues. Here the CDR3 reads CASSQDLTGGSGNTIYF. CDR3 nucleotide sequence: TGTGCCAGCAGCCAAGATCTGACAGGAGGCTCTGGAAACACCATATATTTT.

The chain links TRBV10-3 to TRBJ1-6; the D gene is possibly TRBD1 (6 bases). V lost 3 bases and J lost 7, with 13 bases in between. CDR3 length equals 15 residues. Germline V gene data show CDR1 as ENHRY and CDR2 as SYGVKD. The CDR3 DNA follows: TGTGCCATCAGTGAAGTGAGGGGGGGAAATTCACCCCTCCACTTT. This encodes CAISEVRGGNSPLHF.

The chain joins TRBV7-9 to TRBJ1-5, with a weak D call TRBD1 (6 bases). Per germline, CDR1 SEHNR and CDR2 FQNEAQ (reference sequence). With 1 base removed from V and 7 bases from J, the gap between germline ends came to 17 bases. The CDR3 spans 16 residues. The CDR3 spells CASSLGLQGGQQPQHF. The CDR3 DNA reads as TGTGCCAGCAGCTTAGGCCTACAGGGAGGGCAACAGCCCCAGCATTTT.

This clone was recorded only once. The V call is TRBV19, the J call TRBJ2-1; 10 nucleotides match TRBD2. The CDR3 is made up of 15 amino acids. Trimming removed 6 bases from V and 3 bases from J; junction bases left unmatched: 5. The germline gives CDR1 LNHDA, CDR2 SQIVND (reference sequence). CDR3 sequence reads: CASRPLAGDYNEQFF. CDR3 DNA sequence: TGTGCCAGTAGGCCTCTAGCGGGGGACTACAATGAGCAGTTCTTC.

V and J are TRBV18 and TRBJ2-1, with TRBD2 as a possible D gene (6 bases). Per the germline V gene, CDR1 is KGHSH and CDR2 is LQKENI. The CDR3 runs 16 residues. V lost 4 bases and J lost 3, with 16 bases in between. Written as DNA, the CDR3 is TGTGCCAGCTCACTCCCCCGGGGGTTAAACTACAATGAGCAGTTCTTC. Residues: CASSLPRGLNYNEQFF. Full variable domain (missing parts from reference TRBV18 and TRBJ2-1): NAGVMQNPRHLVRRRGQEARLRCSPMKGHSHVYWYRQLPEEGLKFMVYLQKENIIDESGMPKERFSAEFPKEGPSILRIQQVVRGDSAAYFCASSLPRGLNYNEQFFGPGTRLTVL.

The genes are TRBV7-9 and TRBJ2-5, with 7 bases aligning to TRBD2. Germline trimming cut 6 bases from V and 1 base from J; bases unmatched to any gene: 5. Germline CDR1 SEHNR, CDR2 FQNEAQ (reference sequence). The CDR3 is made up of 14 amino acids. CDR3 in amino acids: CASRQLASQETQYF. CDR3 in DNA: TGTGCCAGCAGACAACTAGCGTCCCAAGAGACCCAGTACTTC.